This TCR beta chain stems from a study of T cells in Graves' hyperthyroidism and ophthalmopathy. There are a few counts of this clonotype. The TCR beta CDR3 regions underwent amplification using RNA transcripts as the source. The study used the HTBI primer set for a first-round RT-PCR of the TCR CDR3. TCRdb re-analysed the multiplex PCR reads in MiXCR, keeping a single row per CDR3 protein. The data hold around 760,000 distinct CDR3 sequences, with approximately 36% observed a single time. CDR3 size: 17 residues. Germline-derived CDR1 and CDR2 are SGHRS and YFSETQ. Between the trimmed V and J ends, which lost 5 bases and 3 bases, there was a span of 23 bases.

The sequence derives from a woman in her 40s with Graves' hyperthyroidism. The sample consisted of blood. The chain employs TRBV5-1 and TRBJ1-1, with D possibly TRBD1 on 5 matching bases. The CDR3 here is CASSPPLGGPTDTEAFF. CDR3 coding DNA: TGCGCCAGCAGTCCCCCCCTGGGGGGACCTACGGACACTGAAGCTTTCTTT.